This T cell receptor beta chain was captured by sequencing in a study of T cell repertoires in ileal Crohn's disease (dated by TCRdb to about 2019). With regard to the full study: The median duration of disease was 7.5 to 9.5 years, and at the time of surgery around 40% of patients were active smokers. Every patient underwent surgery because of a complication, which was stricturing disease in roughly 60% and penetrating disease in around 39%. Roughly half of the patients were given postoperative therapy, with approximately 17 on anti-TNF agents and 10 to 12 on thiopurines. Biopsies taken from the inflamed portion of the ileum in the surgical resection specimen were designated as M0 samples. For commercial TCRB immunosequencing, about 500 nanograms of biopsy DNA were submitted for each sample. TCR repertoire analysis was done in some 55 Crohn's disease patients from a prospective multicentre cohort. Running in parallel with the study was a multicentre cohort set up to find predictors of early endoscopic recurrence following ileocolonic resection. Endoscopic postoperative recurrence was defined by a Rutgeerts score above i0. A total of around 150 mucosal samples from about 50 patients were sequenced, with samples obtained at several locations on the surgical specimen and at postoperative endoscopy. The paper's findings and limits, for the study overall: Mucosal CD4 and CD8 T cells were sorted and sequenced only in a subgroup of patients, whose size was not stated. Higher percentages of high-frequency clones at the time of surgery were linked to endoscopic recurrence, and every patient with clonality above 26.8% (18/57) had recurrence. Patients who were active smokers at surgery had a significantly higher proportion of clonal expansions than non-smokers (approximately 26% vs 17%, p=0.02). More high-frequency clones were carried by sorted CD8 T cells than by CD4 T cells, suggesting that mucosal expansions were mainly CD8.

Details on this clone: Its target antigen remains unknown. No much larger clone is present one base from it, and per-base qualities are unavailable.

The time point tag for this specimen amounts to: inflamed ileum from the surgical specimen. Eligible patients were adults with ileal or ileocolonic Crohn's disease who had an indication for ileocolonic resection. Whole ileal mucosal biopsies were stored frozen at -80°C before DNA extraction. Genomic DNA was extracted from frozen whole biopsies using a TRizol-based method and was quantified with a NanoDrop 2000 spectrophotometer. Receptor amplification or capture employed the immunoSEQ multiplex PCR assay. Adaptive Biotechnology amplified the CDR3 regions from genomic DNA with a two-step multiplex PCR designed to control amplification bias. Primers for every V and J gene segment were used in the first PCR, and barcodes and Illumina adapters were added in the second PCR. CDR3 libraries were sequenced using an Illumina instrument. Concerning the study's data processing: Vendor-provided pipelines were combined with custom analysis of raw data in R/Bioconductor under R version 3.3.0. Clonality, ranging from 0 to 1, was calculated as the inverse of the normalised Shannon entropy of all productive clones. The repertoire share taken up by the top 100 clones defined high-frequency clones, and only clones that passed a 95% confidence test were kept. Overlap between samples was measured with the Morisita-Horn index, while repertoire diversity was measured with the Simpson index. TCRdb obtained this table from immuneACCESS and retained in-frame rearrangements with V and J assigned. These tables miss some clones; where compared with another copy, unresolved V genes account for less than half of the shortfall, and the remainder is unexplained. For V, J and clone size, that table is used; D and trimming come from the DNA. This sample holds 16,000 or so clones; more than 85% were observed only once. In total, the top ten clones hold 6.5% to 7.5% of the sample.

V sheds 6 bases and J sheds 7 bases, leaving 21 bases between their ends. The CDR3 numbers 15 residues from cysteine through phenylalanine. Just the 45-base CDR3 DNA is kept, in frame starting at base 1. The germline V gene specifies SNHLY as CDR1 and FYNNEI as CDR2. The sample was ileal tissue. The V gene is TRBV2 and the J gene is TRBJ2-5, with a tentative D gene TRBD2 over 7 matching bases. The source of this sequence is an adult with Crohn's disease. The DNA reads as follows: TGTGCCAGCAGCTTCCAAACGGGGGGCCAAACGACCCAGTACTTC. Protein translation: CASSFQTGGQTTQYF. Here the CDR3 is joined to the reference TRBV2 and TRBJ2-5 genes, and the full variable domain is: EPEVTQTPSHQVTQMGQEVILRCVPISNHLYFYWYRQILGQKVEFLVSFYNNEISEKSEIFDDQFSVERPDGSNFTLKIRSTKLEDSAMYFCASSFQTGGQTTQYFGPGTRLLVL.